This T cell receptor beta chain was found in a study of blood T cell repertoires in COVID-19. Study context: Material from acute and convalescent COVID-19 was sourced from the United States, Italy and Spain.

The germline CDR1 and CDR2 sequences are SGHTA and FQGNSA. CDR3 length equals 14 residues. The V gene lost 1 base and the J gene lost 1 base, with 8 bases spanning the gap. Per the authors' pipeline: For nucleated cells, counts were estimated from reference gene primer amplification. Clones were read by immunoSEQ multiplex PCR, and TCRdb kept only the in-frame ones, dropping some. The D gene and trimming were derived from the DNA, and the V and J assignments and clone size from that table. This sample has approximately 200,000 clones, with around nine tenths found just once. The receptor comes from a man aged 55-75 years who had recovered from COVID-19. The chain links TRBV7-2 to TRBJ2-7; no reliable D call. The sequenced sample was peripheral blood. The CDR3 is CASSLDYRSYEQYF. The CDR3 DNA reads as TGTGCCAGCAGCTTAGATTACAGATCCTACGAGCAGTACTTC.